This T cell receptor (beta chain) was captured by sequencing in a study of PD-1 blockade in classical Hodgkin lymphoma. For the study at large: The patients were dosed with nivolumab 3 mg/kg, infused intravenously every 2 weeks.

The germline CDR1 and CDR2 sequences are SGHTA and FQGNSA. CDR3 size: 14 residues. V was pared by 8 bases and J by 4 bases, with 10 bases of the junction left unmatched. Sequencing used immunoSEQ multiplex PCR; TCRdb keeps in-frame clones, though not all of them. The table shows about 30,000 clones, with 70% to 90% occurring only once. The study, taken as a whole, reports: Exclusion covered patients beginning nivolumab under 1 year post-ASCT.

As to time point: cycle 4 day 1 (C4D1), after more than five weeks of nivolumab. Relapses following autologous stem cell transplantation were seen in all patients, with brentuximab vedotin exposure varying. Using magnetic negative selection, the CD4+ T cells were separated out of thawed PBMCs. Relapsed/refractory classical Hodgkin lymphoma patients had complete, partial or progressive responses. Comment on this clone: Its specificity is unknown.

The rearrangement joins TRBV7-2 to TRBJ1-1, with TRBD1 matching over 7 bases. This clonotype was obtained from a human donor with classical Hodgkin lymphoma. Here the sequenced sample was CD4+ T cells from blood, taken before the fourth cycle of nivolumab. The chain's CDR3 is CASSTGDRRTEAFF. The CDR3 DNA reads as TGTGCCAGCTCAACAGGGGACAGACGCACTGAAGCTTTCTTT.